The sequence of this TCR beta chain was determined in a study of beta chain features in type 1 diabetes. Study observations and caveats: The study found moderately but significantly shorter TCRB CDR3s in all four CD4+ subsets of Type 1 diabetes patients.

As every portion of the isolated RNA was reverse transcribed, the sequencing read expressed TCRB transcripts. Using immunoSEQ multiplex PCR, the repertoire was profiled, and TCRdb retains in-frame clones only, with some absent. The data contain about 700,000 clones, 13% of them seen just once; the ten biggest clones take up roughly 0.022%. The V end was cut by 7 bases, the J end by 1 base, with 8 bases between. Germline V lookup: CDR1 GTSNPN, CDR2 SVGIG (reference sequence). The CDR3 consists of 12 residues. Only a few counts were recorded for this clone. As yet, its antigen is unknown. Sequencing was performed on naive CD4+ T cells from blood. The TCR comes from a man younger than 35 with type 1 diabetes. This sequence joins TRBV30 and TRBJ1-3; D unclear. CDR3 sequence: CASIGSGNTIYF. The CDR3 coding sequence is TGTGCCTCAATCGGGTCTGGAAACACCATATATTTT. Full variable domain (missing parts from reference TRBV30 and TRBJ1-3): SQTIHQWPATLVQPVGSPLSLECTVEGTSNPNLYWYRQAAGRGLQLLFYSVGIGQISSEVPQNLSASRPQDRQFILSSKKLLLSDSGFYLCASIGSGNTIYFGEGSWLTVV.